This T cell receptor beta chain appears in the sequencing data of a study of cytomegalovirus exposure and HLA in healthy donors. Study summary: Assignment to the Caucasian-associated ancestry cluster applied to around four fifths of the approximately 400 genotyped donors. Points from the study as a whole: The study put about 180 TCR beta chains on its list as cytomegalovirus-associated. Specific recognition of CMV antigens was confirmed in vitro for three chains (all CMV-associated).

The study ran its PCR with 60 Vbeta and 13 Jbeta primers. Sequencing used immunoSEQ multiplex PCR; TCRdb keeps in-frame clones, though not all of them. The repertoire holds 150,000 to 200,000 clones, with about 80% as singletons. This CDR3 is 17 amino acids long. With V trimmed by 5 bases and J by 7 bases, 11 bases remained unmatched. In germline, CDR1 is LNHDA, CDR2 SQIVND (reference sequence). With regard to this clone: Its specificity is unknown.

The clonotype originates from a man between 18 and 29 years old in good health and CMV-seropositive. Specimen: PBMCs. The chain joins TRBV19 to TRBJ2-1; 13 nucleotides match TRBD2. CDR3 residues: CASSASLLAGGRNEQFF. CDR3 sequence (DNA): TGTGCCAGTAGTGCTTCCTTACTAGCGGGGGGGCGAAATGAGCAGTTCTTC.